The 9 T cell receptor beta chains below were found in one sample sequenced in a study of graft-versus-host responses after intestinal transplantation (dated by TCRdb to about 2021). The intended sense of this specimen's time point label: cells obtained before transplantation from donor or recipient. To prepare the library, the immunoSEQ multiplex PCR assay was applied. The clones in this table, taken by TCRdb from immuneACCESS, are in-frame only. Not every clone is retained; where verified, under half of the shortfall comes from an unresolved V gene, and the cause of the rest is unknown. For this sample the table gives under 150,000 clones, of which approximately 90% were detected only once. Together, the top ten hold more than 0.15% of the sample. Their antigen targets remain unknown. The starting material was unstimulated CD4+ T cells sorted from spleen or lymph node cells, obtained before intestinal transplant. Every receptor here comes from a human donor who received an intestinal transplant.

J is TRBJ1-4 and V is TRBV28, with TRBD1 matching over 7 bases. Germline V gene lookup returns CDR1 MDHEN and CDR2 SYDVKM. The CDR3 consists of 12 residues. Trimming took 6 bases from V and 8 from J; bases not matched to a gene: 3. The CDR3 spells CASRQQGEKLFF. In DNA form, the CDR3 reads TGTGCCAGCAGGCAACAGGGGGAAAAACTGTTTTTT.

The chain recombines TRBV5-1 with TRBJ1-2; 7 bases are shared with TRBD1. The V gene's germline CDR1 is SGHRS and CDR2 YFSETQ. The junction had 10 bases not matched to a gene; V was cut back by 1 base and J by 7 bases. This CDR3 region has 15 residues. The CDR3 spells CASSLTGEIISGYTF. CDR3 in DNA: TGCGCCAGCAGCTTGACAGGGGAGATTATAAGTGGCTACACCTTC.

The rearrangement links TRBV30 to TRBJ2-5, with D possibly being TRBD1 (5 bases). Germline V gene lookup returns CDR1 GTSNPN and CDR2 SVGIG (reference sequence). The CDR3 covers 12 residues. The ends were cut back, 3 bases at V and 3 bases at J, with 8 bases in the middle. The CDR3 region is CAWRQGKETQYF. In DNA, the CDR3 is TGTGCCTGGAGGCAGGGAAAAGAGACCCAGTACTTC.

V is TRBV19 and J is TRBJ1-2; 7 bases fit TRBD1. CDR3 length equals 14 residues. Germline values: CDR1 LNHDA, CDR2 SQIVND (reference sequence). With 10 bases clipped from V and 5 bases from J, the junction kept 13 bases outside the gene matches. The CDR3 reads CATNFGDSRYGYTF. The DNA of the CDR3 is TGTGCCACCAACTTCGGGGACAGCCGTTATGGCTACACCTTC. The full variable domain, with the rest looked up from reference TRBV19 and TRBJ1-2, is DGGITQSPKYLFRKEGQNVTLSCEQNLNHDAMYWYRQDPGQGLRLIYYSQIVNDFQKGDIAEGYSVSREKKESFPLTVTSAQKNPTAFYLCATNFGDSRYGYTFGSGTRLTVV.

CDR3 amino acids: CASSSQQGRRRGKLFF. CDR3 nucleotides: TGTGCCAGCAGCTCGCAACAGGGTCGCCGGAGAGGAAAACTGTTTTTT. The V and J genes are TRBV7-9 and TRBJ1-4; maybe TRBD1 (6 bases). V was shortened by 4 bases and J by 10 bases, with 22 bases between the two germline ends. This CDR3 comprises 16 residues. Germline-derived CDR1 and CDR2 are SEHNR and FQNEAQ (reference sequence).

V usage is TRBV6-4 and J usage is TRBJ1-1; D is uncertain. The V and J ends lost 0 bases and 6 bases respectively, with 14 bases between them. In germline, CDR1 is MRHNA, CDR2 SNTAGT. The CDR3 length is 15 residues. The CDR3 loop is CASSDSTVLIAEAFF. CDR3 DNA: TGTGCCAGCAGTGACTCCACAGTGCTGATCGCTGAAGCTTTCTTT.

V usage is TRBV19 and J usage is TRBJ2-1; 10 bases are shared with TRBD1. CDR1 LNHDA and CDR2 SQIVND come from the germline V gene (reference sequence). V shed 2 bases, J shed 8 bases, and the junction held 9 bases outside the gene matches. The CDR3 has 16 residues. CDR3 nucleotide sequence: TGTGCCAGTAGTATATTATCGGGACAGGGGCGTCATGAGCAGTTCTTC. It specifies CASSILSGQGRHEQFF.

This chain uses TRBV5-1 with TRBJ1-2, with D hard to call. The V gene's germline CDR1 is SGHRS and CDR2 YFSETQ. There are 13 residues in the CDR3. The germline V and J ends were trimmed by 2 bases and 1 base, with 6 bases remaining between them. In nucleotides, the CDR3 is TGCGCCAGCAGCTTCGACTTTAACTATGGCTACACCTTC. Protein sequence: CASSFDFNYGYTF.

V and J are TRBV7-3 and TRBJ2-3; D is uncertain. V dropped 1 base and J dropped 5 bases, with 10 bases sitting between them. The CDR3 length is 14 residues. Germline CDR1 SGHTA, CDR2 FQGTGA. CDR3 bases: TGTGCCAGCAGCTTAAGGGCAGGCCAAGATACGCAGTATTTT. This sequence encodes CASSLRAGQDTQYF.